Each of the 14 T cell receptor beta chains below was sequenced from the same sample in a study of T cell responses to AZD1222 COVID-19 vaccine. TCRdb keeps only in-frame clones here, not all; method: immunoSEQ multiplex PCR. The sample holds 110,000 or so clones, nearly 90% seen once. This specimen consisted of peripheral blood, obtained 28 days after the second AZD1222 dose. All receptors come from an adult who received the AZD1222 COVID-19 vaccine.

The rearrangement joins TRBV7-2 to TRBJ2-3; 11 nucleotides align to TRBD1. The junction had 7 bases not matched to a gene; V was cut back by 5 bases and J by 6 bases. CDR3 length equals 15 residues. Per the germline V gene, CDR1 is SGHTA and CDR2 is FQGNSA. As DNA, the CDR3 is TGTGCCAGCAGCCAGCCGGGACAGGGGGGGGATACGCAGTATTTT. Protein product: CASSQPGQGGDTQYF.

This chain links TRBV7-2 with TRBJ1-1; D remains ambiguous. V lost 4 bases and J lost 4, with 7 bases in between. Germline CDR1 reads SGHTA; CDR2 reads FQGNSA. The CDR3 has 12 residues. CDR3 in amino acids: CASSSQITEAFF. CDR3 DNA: TGTGCCAGCAGCTCACAAATCACTGAAGCTTTCTTT.

The CDR3 DNA reads TGTGCCAGCAGCCCCCGGACTAGCCCTGTTAATGAGCAGTTCTTC. Residues: CASSPRTSPVNEQFF. This rearrangement joins TRBV9 to TRBJ2-1; 8 bases align to TRBD2. In germline, CDR1 is SGDLS, CDR2 YYNGEE. V shed 4 bases and J 7 bases; nucleotides not matched to a gene: 10. CDR3 size: 15 residues.

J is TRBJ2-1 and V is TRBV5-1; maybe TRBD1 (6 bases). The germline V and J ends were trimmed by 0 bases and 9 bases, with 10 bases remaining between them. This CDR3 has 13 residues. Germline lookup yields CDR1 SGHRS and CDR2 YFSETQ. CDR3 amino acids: CASSLDRVVEQFF. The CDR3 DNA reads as TGCGCCAGCAGCTTGGACAGGGTGGTTGAGCAGTTCTTC.

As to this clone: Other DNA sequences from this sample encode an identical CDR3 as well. In DNA form, the CDR3 reads TGTGCCAGCAGCCCCTCCTCCTACGAGCAGTACTTC. Its protein product is CASSPSSYEQYF. The chain carries TRBV7-9 and TRBJ2-7, with D hard to call. CDR3 size: 12 residues. Trimming took off 5 bases at V and 0 bases at J, with 5 bases between the two ends. The germline V gene encodes CDR1 SEHNR and CDR2 FQNEAQ (reference sequence).

The CDR3 loop reads CASRTGMEAFF. The CDR3 DNA reads as TGTGCCAGCAGGACAGGAATGGAAGCTTTCTTT. J is TRBJ1-1 and V is TRBV28, with D possibly being TRBD1 (6 bases). This CDR3 has 11 residues. The germline CDR1 and CDR2 sequences are MDHEN and SYDVKM. V dropped 6 bases and J dropped 8 bases, with 10 bases sitting between them.

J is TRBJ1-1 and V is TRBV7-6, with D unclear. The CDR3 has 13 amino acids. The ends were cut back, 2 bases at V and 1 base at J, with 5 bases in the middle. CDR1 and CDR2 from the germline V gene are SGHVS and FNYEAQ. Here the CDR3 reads CASSLSWNTEAFF. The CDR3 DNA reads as TGTGCCAGCAGCTTATCGTGGAACACTGAAGCTTTCTTT.

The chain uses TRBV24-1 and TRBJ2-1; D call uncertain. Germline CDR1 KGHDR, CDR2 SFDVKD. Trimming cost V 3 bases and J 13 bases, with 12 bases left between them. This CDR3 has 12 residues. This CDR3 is CATSDPNGPQFF. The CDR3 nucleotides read TGTGCCACCAGTGATCCGAACGGACCTCAGTTCTTC.

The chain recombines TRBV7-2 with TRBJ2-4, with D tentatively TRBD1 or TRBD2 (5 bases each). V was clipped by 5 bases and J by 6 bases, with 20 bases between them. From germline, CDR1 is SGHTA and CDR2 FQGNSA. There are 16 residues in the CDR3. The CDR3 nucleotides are TGTGCCAGCAGCCCGGAAGGGTGGGGGATGAGAAACATTCAGTACTTC. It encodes CASSPEGWGMRNIQYF.

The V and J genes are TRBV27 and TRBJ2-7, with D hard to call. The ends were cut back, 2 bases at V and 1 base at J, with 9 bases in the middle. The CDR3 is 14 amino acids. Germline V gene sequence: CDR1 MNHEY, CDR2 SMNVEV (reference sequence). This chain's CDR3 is CASSLLGVSYEQYF. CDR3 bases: TGTGCCAGCAGTTTACTTGGGGTTTCCTACGAGCAGTACTTC.

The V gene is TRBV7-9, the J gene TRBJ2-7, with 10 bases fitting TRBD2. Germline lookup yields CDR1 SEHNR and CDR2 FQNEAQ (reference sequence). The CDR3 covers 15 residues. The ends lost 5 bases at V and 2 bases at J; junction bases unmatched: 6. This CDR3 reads CASSPRTSGPYEQYF. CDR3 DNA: TGTGCCAGCAGCCCCCGGACTAGCGGTCCCTACGAGCAGTACTTC.

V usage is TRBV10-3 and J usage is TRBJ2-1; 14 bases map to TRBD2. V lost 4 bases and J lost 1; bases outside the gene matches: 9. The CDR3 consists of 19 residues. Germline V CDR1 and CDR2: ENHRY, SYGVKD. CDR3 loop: CAISASGTSGSTSYNEQFF. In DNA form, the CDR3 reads TGTGCCATCAGTGCCTCCGGGACTAGCGGGAGTACATCCTACAATGAGCAGTTCTTC.

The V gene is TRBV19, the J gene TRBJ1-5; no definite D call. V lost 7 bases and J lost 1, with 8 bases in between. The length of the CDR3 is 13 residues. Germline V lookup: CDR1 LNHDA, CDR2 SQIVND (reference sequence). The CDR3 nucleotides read TGTGCCAGTACCCCGGACAGCAATCAGCCCCAGCATTTT. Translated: CASTPDSNQPQHF.

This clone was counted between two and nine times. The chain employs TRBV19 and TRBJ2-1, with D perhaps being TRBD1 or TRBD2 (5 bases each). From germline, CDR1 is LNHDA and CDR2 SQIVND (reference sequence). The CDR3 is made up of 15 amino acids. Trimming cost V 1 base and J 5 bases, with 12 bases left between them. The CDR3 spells CASSIVRGTNNEQFF. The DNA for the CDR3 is TGTGCCAGTAGTATAGTGAGGGGCACCAACAATGAGCAGTTCTTC.